A single sample gave rise to the 23 T cell receptor beta chains below, sequenced in a study of shared clonotypes between healthy human individuals. Using immunoSEQ multiplex PCR, the repertoire was profiled, and TCRdb retains in-frame clones only, with some absent. This sample has 850,000 to 1,200,000 clones, with about 75% found just once. Sequenced input: memory CD4+ T cells sorted from blood. Noted subset: CD45RA-negative fraction. These receptors all come from a man aged 18 to 29 in good health.

The CDR3 bases are TGTGCCAGCAGTGGCTTCGGACTAGCGGAGGCCTACAATGAGCAGTTCTTC. As protein: CASSGFGLAEAYNEQFF. The chain combines TRBV27 with TRBJ2-1; 10 bases agree with TRBD2. The V and J ends lost 5 bases and 2 bases, in that order; junction bases with no gene match: 9. In germline, CDR1 is MNHEY, CDR2 SMNVEV (reference sequence). The CDR3 consists of 17 residues.

The rearrangement joins TRBV11-1 to TRBJ1-2, with D perhaps TRBD1 (5 bases). CDR3 length: 12 amino acids. The germline CDR1 and CDR2 sequences are SGHAT and FQDESV (reference sequence). Trimming took 2 bases from V and 8 from J, leaving 9 bases between them. CDR3 bases: TGTGCCAGCAGCTTAATGGGGGACGGCTACACCTTC. Its protein product is CASSLMGDGYTF.

This chain connects TRBV6-1 to TRBJ1-5; 8 bases match TRBD1. This CDR3 contains 15 residues. Germline V gene data show CDR1 as MNHNS and CDR2 as SASEGT. Losses at the gene ends were 3 bases for V and 5 bases for J; bases not matched to a gene: 6. The CDR3 DNA reads TGTGCCAGCAGTGAGGCGGGACAGGCCCATCAGCCCCAGCATTTT. It codes for CASSEAGQAHQPQHF.

J is TRBJ2-5 and V is TRBV28; D unclear. The CDR3 spans 15 residues. V was trimmed by 7 bases and J by 0 bases, leaving 15 bases between them. Germline CDR1 and CDR2: MDHEN and SYDVKM. The CDR3 protein is CASTPRVGYQETQYF. CDR3 nucleotides: TGTGCCAGCACCCCCCGTGTGGGGTACCAAGAGACCCAGTACTTC.

V is TRBV5-6 and J is TRBJ2-3, with 10 bases that match TRBD2. CDR3 length: 14 residues. Germline V gene sequence: CDR1 SGHDT, CDR2 YYEEEE. V shed 5 bases, J shed 1 base, and the junction held 1 base outside the gene matches. Here the CDR3 reads CASRLAGGTDTQYF. Written as DNA, the CDR3 is TGTGCCAGCAGGCTAGCGGGGGGCACAGATACGCAGTATTTT. The complete variable domain, with remaining parts taken from reference TRBV5-6 and TRBJ2-3, reads DAGVTQSPTHLIKTRGQQVTLRCSPKSGHDTVSWYQQALGQGPQFIFQYYEEEERQRGNFPDRFSGHQFPNYSSELNVNALLLGDSALYLCASRLAGGTDTQYFGPGTRLTVL.

This chain links TRBV5-4 with TRBJ1-1; tentative D call: TRBD1 (6 bases). Germline V CDR1 and CDR2: SGHNT, YYREEE (reference sequence). CDR3 size: 16 residues. Between the trimmed V and J ends, which lost 3 bases and 2 bases, there was a span of 17 bases. The CDR3 spells CASSSGEGLINTEAFF. The CDR3 bases are TGTGCCAGCAGCTCAGGGGAAGGGCTAATAAACACTGAAGCTTTCTTT.

About this clone itself: Other nucleotide sequences from this sample produce the same CDR3. The J gene is TRBJ1-4, the V gene TRBV10-3; 7 bases line up with TRBD1. The germline gives CDR1 ENHRY, CDR2 SYGVKD. Unmatched junction bases numbered 5, after V lost 2 bases and J lost 8 bases. This CDR3 is built from 14 residues. DNA for the CDR3: TGTGCCATCAGTGAGCGACAGGGTGGCGAAAAACTGTTTTTT. This sequence encodes CAISERQGGEKLFF.

This clone was recorded only once. The genes are TRBV5-4 and TRBJ2-5; D is unresolved. Germline assignment: CDR1 SGHNT and CDR2 YYREEE (reference sequence). This CDR3 has 13 amino acids. The CDR3 sequence: CATGPRHQETQYF. The CDR3 DNA is TGTGCGACCGGCCCGAGGCACCAAGAGACCCAGTACTTC.

The gene calls are TRBV7-2 and TRBJ2-3; TRBD1 or TRBD2 may be the D gene (5 bases each). This CDR3 contains 12 residues. CDR1 and CDR2 (germline): SGHTA, FQGNSA. V lost 5 bases, J lost 12 bases, and 15 bases lay in between. Here the CDR3 reads CASSPSGTGQYF. Here the CDR3 DNA reads TGTGCCAGCAGCCCGTCCGGGACCGGACAGTATTTT. The complete variable domain, with remaining parts taken from reference TRBV7-2 and TRBJ2-3, reads GAGVSQSPSNKVTEKGKDVELRCDPISGHTALYWYRQSLGQGLEFLIYFQGNSAPDKSGLPSDRFSAERTGGSVSTLTIQRTQQEDSAVYLCASSPSGTGQYFGPGTRLTVL.

The chain has TRBV6-6 and TRBJ1-5; a weak D match, TRBD1 (5 bases). Germline-derived CDR1 and CDR2 are MNHNY and SVGAGI (reference sequence). Trimming took off 6 bases at V and 3 bases at J, with 12 bases between the two ends. The CDR3 totals 14 residues. The CDR3: CASSLPGNNQPQHF. CDR3 nucleotides: TGTGCCAGCAGCCTTCCAGGGAACAATCAGCCCCAGCATTTT.

This chain connects TRBV15 to TRBJ2-2; D ambiguous. This CDR3 comprises 15 residues. Trimming stripped 0 bases from V and 2 bases from J, with 7 bases between. Germline V CDR1 and CDR2: LNHNV, YYDKDF (reference sequence). In nucleotides, the CDR3 is TGTGCCACCAGCAGAGACTTCGGTAACACCGGGGAGCTGTTTTTT. It is translated as CATSRDFGNTGELFF.

The V gene is TRBV7-8, the J gene TRBJ2-3, with TRBD2 matching over 14 bases. CDR3 length: 16 residues. The V and J ends lost 1 base and 5 bases, in that order; junction bases with no gene match: 2. Germline V lookup: CDR1 SGHVS, CDR2 FQNEAQ. The CDR3 region has the DNA TGTGCCAGCAGCTTAGGGGGGACTAGCGGGAGAGATACGCAGTATTTT. Protein: CASSLGGTSGRDTQYF.

The V and J genes are TRBV5-1 and TRBJ2-1, with TRBD2 matching over 9 bases. CDR3 size: 14 residues. Trimming cost V 4 bases and J 8 bases; bases outside gene matches: 7. Germline values: CDR1 SGHRS, CDR2 YFSETQ. The chain's CDR3 is CASSLISGGHEQFF. CDR3 bases: TGCGCCAGCAGCCTCATTAGCGGGGGTCATGAGCAGTTCTTC.

This clone was seen just once. Other DNA sequences in the sample encode the same CDR3. This sequence joins TRBV5-1 and TRBJ1-6, with 7 bases fitting TRBD1. The ends lost 3 bases at V and 8 bases at J; junction bases unmatched: 2. CDR1 is SGHRS and CDR2 is YFSETQ in the germline V gene. This CDR3 comprises 13 residues. This chain's CDR3 is CASSWDRDSPLHF. The CDR3 DNA reads as TGCGCCAGCAGCTGGGACAGAGATTCACCCCTCCACTTT.

The rearrangement joins TRBV27 to TRBJ2-1; 11 nucleotides match TRBD2. V gave up 2 bases and J gave up 2 bases; unmatched junction bases: 5. The CDR3 consists of 17 residues. Per germline, CDR1 MNHEY and CDR2 SMNVEV (reference sequence). The CDR3 protein is CASSLKGTSGTYNEQFF. The CDR3 DNA reads TGTGCCAGCAGTTTAAAGGGGACTAGCGGAACCTACAATGAGCAGTTCTTC.

V gene TRBV29-1 combines with J gene TRBJ2-1, with 7 nucleotides matching TRBD2. After removal of 4 bases from V and 0 bases from J, the junction contained 9 bases not matched to a gene. The germline V gene has CDR1 SQVTM and CDR2 ANQGSEA. The CDR3 runs to 16 residues. The chain's CDR3 is CSVVGGVTSSYNEQFF. The DNA for the CDR3 is TGCAGCGTTGTGGGGGGGGTAACGAGCTCCTACAATGAGCAGTTCTTC.

The gene calls are TRBV30 and TRBJ1-3, with 9 bases lining up with TRBD1. The junction had 11 bases not matched to a gene; V was cut back by 4 bases and J by 4 bases. The CDR3 runs 16 residues. Germline CDR1 is GTSNPN and CDR2 is SVGIG (reference sequence). CDR3 DNA: TGTGCCTGGACTCCCTTAGGGACAGGGAGCGGAAACACCATATATTTT. The encoded protein is CAWTPLGTGSGNTIYF.

The rearrangement joins TRBV9 to TRBJ2-1, with 8 bases aligning to TRBD2. V dropped 0 bases and J dropped 8; count of bases not matched to a gene: 10. Germline V gene lookup returns CDR1 SGDLS and CDR2 YYNGEE. The CDR3 totals 16 residues. CDR3 nucleotides: TGTGCCAGCAGCGTAGCTACTAGCGGAACCACCCATGAGCAGTTCTTC. Translated, it gives CASSVATSGTTHEQFF.

The CDR3 DNA sequence: TGTGCCACCAGCATCTCGGCCCTAGCGGGAGTATGGGAGCAGTTCTTC. This encodes CATSISALAGVWEQFF. The rearrangement uses TRBV15 and TRBJ2-1; 10 bases are a match to TRBD2. V lost 4 bases, J lost 10 bases, and 13 bases stayed unmatched. The CDR3 is 16 amino acids. Germline CDR1 and CDR2: LNHNV and YYDKDF (reference sequence).

V is TRBV5-1 and J is TRBJ2-7; weak D call: TRBD2 (6 bases). The germline CDR1 and CDR2 sequences are SGHRS and YFSETQ. V lost 4 bases and J 6 bases, leaving 17 bases between the germline ends. This CDR3 has 14 residues. This chain's CDR3 is CASSPWGVPFEQYF. CDR3 in DNA: TGCGCCAGCAGCCCTTGGGGGGTCCCTTTCGAGCAGTACTTC.

This chain uses TRBV6-6 with TRBJ2-7; D tentatively reads TRBD1 or TRBD2 (5 bases each). This CDR3 has 16 residues. V lost 5 bases and J lost 5, with 22 bases in between. Germline-derived CDR1 and CDR2 are MNHNY and SVGAGI (reference sequence). The CDR3 DNA follows: TGTGCCAGCAGTATAGGGCCCGGGACCATCCCCCACGAGCAGTACTTC. Translating it yields CASSIGPGTIPHEQYF.

The genes are TRBV15 and TRBJ2-5; D may be TRBD1 (6 bases). The germline V gene encodes CDR1 LNHNV and CDR2 YYDKDF (reference sequence). Trimming pared 0 bases from V and 5 bases from J, leaving 13 bases between. The CDR3 loop spans 15 amino acids. This CDR3 reads CATSRDSGARETQYF. The CDR3 DNA reads as TGTGCCACCAGCAGAGATTCAGGGGCTCGGGAGACCCAGTACTTC.

V is TRBV6-1 and J is TRBJ2-1; a possible D gene is TRBD1 (5 bases). This CDR3 spans 13 amino acids. Germline V gene sequence: CDR1 MNHNS, CDR2 SASEGT. Between the trimmed V and J ends, which lost 5 bases and 7 bases, there was a span of 12 bases. The CDR3 coding sequence is TGTGCCAGCAGTCCCCAGGGAAGGAATGAGCAGTTCTTC. This gives the protein CASSPQGRNEQFF.